Presented here are 9 T cell receptor beta chains from one specimen sequenced in a study of blood T cell repertoires in COVID-19. Libraries were prepared by immunoSEQ multiplex PCR; TCRdb keeps only in-frame clonotypes and omits some of them. The sample includes fewer than 200,000 clones, 80% to 90% seen only once; the top ten take roughly 8.6%. Material: PBMCs or T cells enriched from blood (not recorded which). Source of these receptors: a woman aged 18-35 years who had recovered from COVID-19.

This chain connects TRBV30 to TRBJ2-7; 7 bases agree with TRBD2. Germline V gives CDR1 GTSNPN, CDR2 SVGIG (reference sequence). V was clipped by 0 bases and J by 6 bases; unmatched bases: 8. CDR3 size: 14 residues. The chain's CDR3 is CAWSVRGRASEQYF. In DNA, the CDR3 is TGTGCCTGGAGTGTACGGGGGAGGGCTTCCGAGCAGTACTTC.

The chain employs TRBV5-1 and TRBJ2-3; perhaps TRBD1 as D (6 bases). V was pared by 3 bases and J by 1 base, with 15 bases between. Germline loops: CDR1 SGHRS, CDR2 YFSETQ. The CDR3 is 16 residues long. The CDR3: CASSSSGDWRTDTQYF. The CDR3 DNA follows: TGCGCCAGCAGCTCCTCAGGGGATTGGCGCACAGATACGCAGTATTTT.

This rearrangement joins TRBV7-2 to TRBJ2-3; TRBD1 agrees at 9 bases. V was pared by 6 bases and J by 5 bases, with 6 bases of the junction left unmatched. The CDR3 is 14 residues long. CDR1 is SGHTA, CDR2 FQGNSA, per germline. The CDR3 nucleotides are TGTGCCAGCAGATCACAGGGGGCTCAAGATACGCAGTATTTT. It codes for CASRSQGAQDTQYF.

The chain recombines TRBV2 with TRBJ2-3; D is ambiguous. The CDR3 sequence is 15 residues long. The germline V gene encodes CDR1 SNHLY and CDR2 FYNNEI. The V and J ends lost 6 bases and 0 bases respectively, with 13 bases between them. The CDR3 DNA sequence: TGTGCCAGCAGGAGGTGGTCCGCTAGCACAGATACGCAGTATTTT. This gives the protein CASRRWSASTDTQYF.

The CDR3 bases are TGTGCCAGCAGTCCTTCAGGGGGCGTTTACGAGCAGTACTTC. Its protein is CASSPSGGVYEQYF. The rearrangement joins TRBV6-6 to TRBJ2-7; 8 bases are a match to TRBD1. This CDR3 is built from 14 residues. Unmatched junction bases numbered 7, after V lost 5 bases and J lost 4 bases. Germline V gives CDR1 MNHNY, CDR2 SVGAGI (reference sequence).

Only one count was recorded for this clone. The J gene is TRBJ1-1, the V gene TRBV27; TRBD1 might be the D (6 bases). The V gene's germline CDR1 is MNHEY and CDR2 SMNVEV (reference sequence). The CDR3 runs to 13 residues. Trimming stripped 4 bases from V and 6 bases from J, with 12 bases between. The CDR3 protein is CASSYTGYPEAFF. The DNA for the CDR3 is TGTGCCAGCAGTTACACAGGGTATCCTGAAGCTTTCTTT.

The chain is built from TRBV5-4 and TRBJ2-5; 7 bases are a match to TRBD2. The CDR3 is made up of 14 amino acids. The V gene's germline CDR1 is SGHNT and CDR2 YYREEE (reference sequence). V lost 4 bases and J lost 3; bases outside the gene matches: 6. In DNA form, the CDR3 reads TGTGCCAGCAGCGCGGGACTATCCGAAGAGACCCAGTACTTC. Protein product: CASSAGLSEETQYF.

Regarding this clone: This sample includes further DNA sequences coding for the same CDR3. The chain has TRBV6-2 or TRBV6-3 and TRBJ1-2; possibly TRBD1 for D (6 bases). CDR1 is MNHEY, CDR2 SVGEGT, per germline. V lost 6 bases to trimming and J lost 8 bases, with 13 bases between them. The CDR3 length is 12 residues. The CDR3 sequence: CASSQTGYGYTF. CDR3 sequence (DNA): TGTGCCAGCAGCCAAACAGGGTACGGCTACACCTTC.

About this clone itself: The junction departs from the called germline gene at one end, perhaps through a read error. This rearrangement joins TRBV2 to TRBJ2-3; D not resolved. CDR3 size: 12 residues. Germline CDR1 SNHLY, CDR2 FYNNEI. The CDR3 DNA reads TGTGCCAGCAATGAACCGGTGGATACGCAGTATTTT. Its translation: CASNEPVDTQYF.